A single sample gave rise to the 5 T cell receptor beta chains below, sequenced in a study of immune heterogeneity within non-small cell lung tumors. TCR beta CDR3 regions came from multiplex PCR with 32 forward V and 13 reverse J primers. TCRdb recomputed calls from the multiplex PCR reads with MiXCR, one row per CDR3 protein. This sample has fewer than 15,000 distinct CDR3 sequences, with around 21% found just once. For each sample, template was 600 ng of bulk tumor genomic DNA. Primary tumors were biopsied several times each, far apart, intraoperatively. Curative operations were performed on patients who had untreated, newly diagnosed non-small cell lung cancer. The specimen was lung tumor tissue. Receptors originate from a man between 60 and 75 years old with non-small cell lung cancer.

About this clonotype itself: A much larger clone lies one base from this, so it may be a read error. The CDR3 coding sequence is TGTGCCAGCAGTTTTCCGGTGGTCCGAGGTCAGCCCCAGCATTTT. The encoded protein is CASSFPVVRGQPQHF. The chain combines TRBV28 with TRBJ1-5; D is unresolved. With 3 bases removed from V and 6 bases from J, the gap between germline ends came to 15 bases. The CDR3 extends over 15 amino acids. Germline-derived CDR1 and CDR2 are MDHEN and SYDVKM.

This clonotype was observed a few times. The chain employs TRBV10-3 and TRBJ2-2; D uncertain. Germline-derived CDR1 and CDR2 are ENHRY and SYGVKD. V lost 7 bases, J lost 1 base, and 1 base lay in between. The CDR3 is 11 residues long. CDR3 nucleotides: TGTGCCATCAAGAACACCGGGGAGCTGTTTTTT. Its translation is CAIKNTGELFF.

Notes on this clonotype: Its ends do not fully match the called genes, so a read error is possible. The CDR3 DNA follows: TGTGCCGGCAGCTTAGGGATAGCGGGAGGCACAGATACGCAGTATTTT. This translates into CAGSLGIAGGTDTQYF. This chain connects TRBV7-9 to TRBJ2-3, with TRBD2 identical over 9 bases. Germline loops: CDR1 SEHNR, CDR2 FQNEAQ (reference sequence). CDR3 length: 16 amino acids.

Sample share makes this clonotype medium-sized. The CDR3 region is CASSLYPSGLNEKLFF. The CDR3 region has the DNA TGTGCCAGCAGTTTATATCCCTCAGGGCTTAATGAAAAACTGTTTTTT. The rearrangement joins TRBV28 to TRBJ1-4; D perhaps matches TRBD1 (5 bases). The germline V and J ends were trimmed by 1 base and 4 bases, with 13 bases remaining between them. This CDR3 has 16 residues. Germline CDR1 reads MDHEN; CDR2 reads SYDVKM.

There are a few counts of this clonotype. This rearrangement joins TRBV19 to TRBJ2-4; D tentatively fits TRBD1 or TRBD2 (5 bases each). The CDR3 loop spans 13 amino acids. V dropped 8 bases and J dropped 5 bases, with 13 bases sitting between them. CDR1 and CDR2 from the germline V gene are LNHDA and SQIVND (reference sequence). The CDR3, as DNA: TGTGCCAGTCGTAGGGGAGTTGAAAACATTCAGTACTTC. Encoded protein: CASRRGVENIQYF. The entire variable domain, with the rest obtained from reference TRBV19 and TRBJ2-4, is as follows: DGGITQSPKYLFRKEGQNVTLSCEQNLNHDAMYWYRQDPGQGLRLIYYSQIVNDFQKGDIAEGYSVSREKKESFPLTVTSAQKNPTAFYLCASRRGVENIQYFGAGTRLSVL.